Following are 30 T cell receptor beta chains from one sample sequenced in a study of shared clonotypes between healthy human individuals. Clones were sequenced by immunoSEQ multiplex PCR, and TCRdb holds only the in-frame ones, with some missing. There are about 1 million clones in the sample; more than 60% occur only once, and over 1.3% lies in the top ten. Sequenced: memory CD4+ T cells sorted from blood. Subset defined: CD45RA-negative fraction. The receptors were gathered from a man between 18 and 35 years old in good health.

A few counts support this clone. The V and J genes are TRBV28 and TRBJ1-1, with a tentative D call TRBD1 (5 bases). Trimming removed 4 bases from V and 6 bases from J, with 18 bases in between. Germline V gene sequence: CDR1 MDHEN, CDR2 SYDVKM. This CDR3 comprises 15 residues. CDR3 in amino acids: CASSSHRTRSPEAFF. DNA of the CDR3: TGTGCCAGCAGTTCCCACAGGACCCGGAGCCCTGAAGCTTTCTTT.

For the CDR3, the DNA is TGTGCCAGCAGCTCGGGACTAGCGGGGGGGCATGAGCAGTTCTTC. It is translated as CASSSGLAGGHEQFF. The chain recombines TRBV5-4 with TRBJ2-1, with 16 bases matching TRBD2. Germline V gene sequence: CDR1 SGHNT, CDR2 YYREEE (reference sequence). CDR3 length equals 15 residues. Trimming cost V 3 bases and J 8 bases; bases outside gene matches: 2.

This chain connects TRBV28 to TRBJ2-4; D perhaps matches TRBD1 (6 bases). In germline, CDR1 is MDHEN, CDR2 SYDVKM. The CDR3 extends over 12 amino acids. V lost 5 bases and J lost 15, with 17 bases in between. The CDR3 DNA sequence: TGTGCCAGCAGTCCCCGACAGGAAAGTAGGTACTTC. Its translation: CASSPRQESRYF.

The chain couples TRBV2 to TRBJ2-7, with D possibly called TRBD1 or TRBD2 (6 bases each). The CDR3 contains 12 residues. The germline V and J ends were trimmed by 7 bases and 6 bases, with 13 bases remaining between them. Germline V gene data show CDR1 as SNHLY and CDR2 as FYNNEI. Here the CDR3 DNA reads TGTGCCAGCACCGAGGGGGGAATCGAGCAGTACTTC. It translates to CASTEGGIEQYF.

With respect to this clone: Other DNA sequences of this sample code for an identical CDR3. The CDR3 loop is CASSLGTVNTEAFF. CDR3 sequence (DNA): TGCGCCAGCAGCTTAGGCACGGTGAACACTGAAGCTTTCTTT. The gene calls are TRBV5-1 and TRBJ1-1; D is unresolved. V was shortened by 2 bases and J by 0 bases, with 8 bases between the two germline ends. The CDR3 has 14 residues. The germline gives CDR1 SGHRS, CDR2 YFSETQ.

This clone appeared a few times. The chain links TRBV10-3 to TRBJ2-3; D may be TRBD2 (5 bases). CDR1 and CDR2 (germline): ENHRY, SYGVKD. Deletions cut 4 bases from V and 0 bases from J, with 17 bases between. This CDR3 has 17 amino acids. CDR3 residues: CAISVGIRSTSTDTQYF. The DNA for the CDR3 is TGTGCCATCAGTGTCGGGATCCGATCCACTAGCACAGATACGCAGTATTTT.

The chain employs TRBV28 and TRBJ1-2; tentative D call: TRBD1 (5 bases). V was shortened by 9 bases and J by 5 bases, with 22 bases between the two germline ends. Per germline, CDR1 MDHEN and CDR2 SYDVKM. The CDR3 sequence is 15 residues long. The CDR3, as DNA: TGTGCCAGTCATACGGGCCTTCTGGGGGTGTATGGCTACACCTTC. This encodes CASHTGLLGVYGYTF.

This clone appeared a single time. The J gene is TRBJ2-2, the V gene TRBV4-2; D may be TRBD2 (5 bases). This CDR3 contains 15 residues. The germline V gene has CDR1 LGHNA and CDR2 YNFKEQ. V lost 5 bases to trimming and J lost 2 bases, with 12 bases between them. The CDR3 DNA sequence: TGTGCCAGCAGCGTCTCGCGGGCTAACACCGGGGAGCTGTTTTTT. Its translation: CASSVSRANTGELFF.

This chain joins TRBV5-4 and TRBJ1-4, with a tentative D call TRBD1 (5 bases). Germline lookup yields CDR1 SGHNT and CDR2 YYREEE (reference sequence). The CDR3 runs to 13 residues. Between the trimmed V and J ends, which lost 4 bases and 8 bases, there was a span of 12 bases. CDR3 protein: CASSRDRTEKLFF. For the CDR3, the DNA is TGTGCCAGCAGCAGGGATCGGACAGAAAAACTGTTTTTT.

The chain links TRBV5-1 to TRBJ1-2, with D maybe TRBD1 (5 bases). Looked up from germline, CDR1 is SGHRS and CDR2 is YFSETQ. Trimming took 1 base from V and 8 from J, leaving 9 bases between them. This CDR3 comprises 12 residues. The CDR3 DNA reads TGCGCCAGCAGCTTGCAAGGGGCCGGCTACACCTTC. Amino acid sequence: CASSLQGAGYTF.

The chain combines TRBV4-1 with TRBJ2-1; 7 bases are a match to TRBD2. V was pared by 1 base and J by 10 bases, with 4 bases of the junction left unmatched. This CDR3 region has 13 residues. Germline V gene sequence: CDR1 MGHRA, CDR2 YSYEKL. This CDR3 reads CASSQASGGEQFF. DNA of the CDR3: TGCGCCAGCAGCCAAGCTAGCGGTGGGGAGCAGTTCTTC.

The chain is built from TRBV28 and TRBJ1-1, with unresolved D. V dropped 5 bases and J dropped 1 base, with 5 bases sitting between them. This CDR3 contains 12 residues. The germline V gene has CDR1 MDHEN and CDR2 SYDVKM. This chain's CDR3 is CASSRQNTEAFF. The DNA of the CDR3 is TGTGCCAGCAGTCGCCAGAACACTGAAGCTTTCTTT.

The V and J genes are TRBV9 and TRBJ2-5; TRBD2 aligns across 8 bases. V lost 0 bases and J lost 2; bases outside the gene matches: 9. CDR1 and CDR2 (germline): SGDLS, YYNGEE. The CDR3 loop spans 17 amino acids. The CDR3 here is CASSVGVAGTIQETQYF. The CDR3 nucleotides read TGTGCCAGCAGCGTAGGGGTAGCGGGGACCATACAAGAGACCCAGTACTTC.

This clone was detected only a few times. V and J are TRBV30 and TRBJ1-1; D unresolved. V lost 5 bases to trimming and J lost 9 bases, with 16 bases between them. This CDR3 has 12 residues. Germline V gene sequence: CDR1 GTSNPN, CDR2 SVGIG (reference sequence). In DNA, the CDR3 is TGTGCCTGGGTCCGGGGTGGGGATCAAGCTTTCTTT. It codes for CAWVRGGDQAFF. Full variable domain (outside the CDR3, taken from reference TRBV30 and TRBJ1-1): SQTIHQWPATLVQPVGSPLSLECTVEGTSNPNLYWYRQAAGRGLQLLFYSVGIGQISSEVPQNLSASRPQDRQFILSSKKLLLSDSGFYLCAWVRGGDQAFFGQGTRLTVV.

This clone was detected many times. Additional DNA sequences in this sample encode the identical CDR3. This sequence joins TRBV19 and TRBJ2-2, with TRBD2 matching 7 bases. V shed 4 bases, J shed 2 bases, and the junction held 4 bases outside the gene matches. The CDR3 consists of 15 residues. Germline CDR1 LNHDA, CDR2 SQIVND (reference sequence). The CDR3 sequence is CASSRQGLNTGELFF. The CDR3 region has the DNA TGTGCCAGTAGTAGGCAGGGACTAAACACCGGGGAGCTGTTTTTT.

This chain connects TRBV5-5 to TRBJ1-2; possible D gene TRBD1, 6 bases. Germline V CDR1 and CDR2: SGHKS, YYEKEE (reference sequence). The CDR3 runs to 14 residues. Trimming stripped 6 bases from V and 8 bases from J, with 20 bases between. Written as DNA, the CDR3 is TGTGCCAGCAAACCCCTACAGGGAGCAGGGGGCTACACCTTC. Encoded protein: CASKPLQGAGGYTF.

Regarding this clone: The same CDR3 also results from other DNA sequences found in this sample. The gene calls are TRBV5-1 and TRBJ2-1; maybe TRBD1 (5 bases). Trimming stripped 0 bases from V and 1 base from J, with 8 bases between. The CDR3 sequence is 15 residues long. From germline, CDR1 is SGHRS and CDR2 YFSETQ. The CDR3 nucleotides read TGCGCCAGCAGCTTGGTTCAGGGTTCCTACAATGAGCAGTTCTTC. Its protein is CASSLVQGSYNEQFF.

Written as DNA, the CDR3 is TGTGCCAGCAGTGAAGGGACGTCTTCCCAGCCCCAGCATTTT. Translated: CASSEGTSSQPQHF. V is TRBV6-1 and J is TRBJ1-5; D is uncertain. Looked up from germline, CDR1 is MNHNS and CDR2 is SASEGT. The germline V and J ends were trimmed by 1 base and 7 bases, with 11 bases remaining between them. The CDR3 consists of 14 residues.

Turning to this clone: The germline gene is not matched at one end of the junction; a read error may be the cause. The rearrangement links TRBV4-2 to TRBJ2-1; 9 bases match TRBD2. Looked up from germline, CDR1 is LGHNA and CDR2 is YNFKEQ. The CDR3 length is 12 residues. The CDR3 reads CASSPTGTSPIF. In nucleotides, the CDR3 is TGTGCCAGCAGCCCCACAGGGACTAGCCCGATCTTC.

This clone has just one count. The rearrangement links TRBV18 to TRBJ2-5; possible D gene TRBD1, 6 bases. With 1 base removed from V and 2 bases from J, the gap between germline ends came to 8 bases. Germline V CDR1 and CDR2: KGHSH, LQKENI. The CDR3 contains 14 residues. CDR3 protein: CASSPLGQQETQYF. Written as DNA, the CDR3 is TGTGCCAGCTCACCACTTGGACAGCAAGAGACCCAGTACTTC.

For this clone: At one end, the junction sequence differs from germline, possibly due to a read error. This chain links TRBV7-8 with TRBJ2-5; weak D call: TRBD2 (6 bases). The CDR3 has 13 residues. The V gene's germline CDR1 is SGHVS and CDR2 FQNEAQ. The CDR3, as DNA: TGTGCCAGCATGCCCAAGGGCGGGGAGATCCAGTACTTC. It translates to CASMPKGGEIQYF.

This chain joins TRBV29-1 and TRBJ1-2; TRBD1 matches 10 bases. Germline V gene lookup returns CDR1 SQVTM and CDR2 ANQGSEA. Trimming removed 5 bases from V and 7 bases from J; junction bases left unmatched: 10. The CDR3 covers 14 residues. The CDR3 sequence is CSVTKDRGEGGYTF. The CDR3 region has the DNA TGCAGCGTTACCAAGGACAGGGGGGAAGGTGGCTACACCTTC.

This chain's CDR3 is CASSTTGQINQPQHF. The DNA of the CDR3 is TGCGCCAGCAGCACCACGGGACAGATCAATCAGCCCCAGCATTTT. This chain connects TRBV5-1 to TRBJ1-5, with 7 positions matching TRBD1. This CDR3 spans 15 amino acids. Per germline, CDR1 SGHRS and CDR2 YFSETQ. Trimming cost V 4 bases and J 3 bases; bases outside gene matches: 7. The full variable domain, with the rest looked up from reference TRBV5-1 and TRBJ1-5, is KAGVTQTPRYLIKTRGQQVTLSCSPISGHRSVSWYQQTPGQGLQFLFEYFSETQRNKGNFPGRFSGRQFSNSRSEMNVSTLELGDSALYLCASSTTGQINQPQHFGDGTRLSIL.

The chain joins TRBV13 to TRBJ2-1; D perhaps matches TRBD2 (5 bases). V was clipped by 6 bases and J by 5 bases, with 14 bases between them. From germline, CDR1 is PRHDT and CDR2 FYEKMQ (reference sequence). The CDR3 loop spans 14 amino acids. CDR3 nucleotides: TGTGCCAGCAGTTCTAGCCGACACCACAATGAGCAGTTCTTC. Protein: CASSSSRHHNEQFF.

CDR3 DNA: TGTGCCAGCAGCCGCGAGGGCCTCCCATCCACTGAAGCTTTCTTT. Protein: CASSREGLPSTEAFF. This chain connects TRBV7-9 to TRBJ1-1; D ambiguous. The CDR3 contains 15 residues. V dropped 5 bases and J dropped 4 bases, with 17 bases sitting between them. Germline CDR1 SEHNR, CDR2 FQNEAQ (reference sequence). Looking up the rest from reference TRBV7-9 and TRBJ1-1 gives the full variable domain: DTGVSQNPRHKITKRGQNVTFRCDPISEHNRLYWYRQTLGQGPEFLTYFQNEAQLEKSRLLSDRFSAERPKGSFSTLEIQRTEQGDSAMYLCASSREGLPSTEAFFGQGTRLTVV.

The rearrangement joins TRBV5-6 to TRBJ2-3; D is unclear. Germline CDR1 reads SGHDT; CDR2 reads YYEEEE. CDR3 size: 13 residues. V lost 2 bases, J lost 4 bases, and 8 bases lay in between. The CDR3 reads CASSFLLADTQYF. Written as DNA, the CDR3 is TGTGCCAGCAGCTTTCTTTTGGCAGATACGCAGTATTTT.

This clone occurred many times. This chain links TRBV2 with TRBJ2-1; tentative D call: TRBD1 (5 bases). This CDR3 has 12 residues. Deletions cut 5 bases from V and 10 bases from J, with 12 bases between. Germline V gene lookup returns CDR1 SNHLY and CDR2 FYNNEI. The CDR3 loop reads CASSLQVKEQFF. As DNA, the CDR3 is TGTGCCAGCAGTCTACAGGTAAAGGAGCAGTTCTTC.

The CDR3 sequence is CASYGAYNEQFF. CDR3 coding DNA: TGTGCCAGCTACGGCGCCTACAATGAGCAGTTCTTC. The rearrangement links TRBV6-1 to TRBJ2-1; D gene ambiguous. The V gene's germline CDR1 is MNHNS and CDR2 SASEGT. The CDR3 has 12 amino acids. Between the trimmed V and J ends, which lost 8 bases and 2 bases, there was a span of 7 bases.

J is TRBJ1-1 and V is TRBV25-1, with 10 bases aligning to TRBD1. Germline CDR1 and CDR2: MGHDK and SYGVNS. The CDR3 length is 12 residues. J lost 11 bases, V lost 4 bases, and 4 bases had no gene match. The CDR3 reads CASSGTGGVAFF. In DNA, the CDR3 is TGTGCCAGCAGTGGGACAGGGGGAGTTGCTTTCTTT.

This chain uses TRBV19 with TRBJ1-1; D is perhaps TRBD1 (6 bases). The CDR3 contains 14 residues. Trimming removed 5 bases from V and 5 bases from J, with 15 bases in between. From germline, CDR1 is LNHDA and CDR2 SQIVND (reference sequence). For the CDR3, the DNA is TGTGCCAGTAGTGTCGGAGGGGGGACGACTGAAGCTTTCTTT. Its protein product is CASSVGGGTTEAFF.